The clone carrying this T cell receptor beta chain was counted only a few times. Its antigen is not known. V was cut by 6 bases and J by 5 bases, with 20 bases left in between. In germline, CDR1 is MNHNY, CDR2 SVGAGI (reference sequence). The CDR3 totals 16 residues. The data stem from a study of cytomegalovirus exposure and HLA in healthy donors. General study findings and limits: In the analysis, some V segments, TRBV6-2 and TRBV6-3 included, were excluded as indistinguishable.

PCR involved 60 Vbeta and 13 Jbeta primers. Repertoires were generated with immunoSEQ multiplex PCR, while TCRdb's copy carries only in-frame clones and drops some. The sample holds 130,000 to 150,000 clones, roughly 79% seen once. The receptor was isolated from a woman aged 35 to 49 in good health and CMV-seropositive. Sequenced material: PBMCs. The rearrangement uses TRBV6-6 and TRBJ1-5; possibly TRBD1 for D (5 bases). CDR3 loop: CASSPDGRRGDQPQHF. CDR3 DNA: TGTGCCAGCAGCCCCGACGGACGACGGGGGGATCAGCCCCAGCATTTT.